Here is one T cell receptor beta chain with its context. Its specificity is not known. Described treatment: over 15 received Ad26.COV2.S at low or high dose, single or two shots; several received placebo; per-sample allocation not given. Specimens were obtained on day 63 following the first vaccine or placebo injection. The sample belongs to a study of Ad26.COV2.S vaccination and SARS-CoV-2 variants. The overall study: Intramuscular Ad26.COV2.S at 5x10^10 or 1x10^11 viral particles.

Sequencing was performed with immunoSEQ multiplex PCR; in TCRdb, only in-frame clones are kept and a portion is missing. The sample lists 300,000 to 400,000 clones; 70% to 90% were seen once. J gave up 2 bases and V 6 bases, and 13 bases lay outside the gene matches. The CDR3 covers 17 residues. Germline-derived CDR1 and CDR2 are SNHLY and FYNNEI. Findings and caveats of the study: Post-vaccination breadth of spike-specific CD8+ and CD4+ T cell responses was reportedly substantial. Vaccine and placebo recipients had similar non-spike TCR breadth. Placebo recipients had lower spike-specific TCR breadth than vaccine recipients.

The sequenced sample was peripheral blood, obtained in a trial of Ad26.COV2.S vaccine versus placebo. The chain employs TRBV2 and TRBJ1-3, with 7 positions matching TRBD1. This TCR was recovered from a person aged 18-60 years who received the Ad26.COV2.S COVID-19 vaccine or a placebo. This CDR3 reads CASSTSSQGTTGNTIYF. The CDR3, as DNA: TGTGCCAGCAGCACTAGCTCACAGGGGACAACTGGAAACACCATATATTTT.